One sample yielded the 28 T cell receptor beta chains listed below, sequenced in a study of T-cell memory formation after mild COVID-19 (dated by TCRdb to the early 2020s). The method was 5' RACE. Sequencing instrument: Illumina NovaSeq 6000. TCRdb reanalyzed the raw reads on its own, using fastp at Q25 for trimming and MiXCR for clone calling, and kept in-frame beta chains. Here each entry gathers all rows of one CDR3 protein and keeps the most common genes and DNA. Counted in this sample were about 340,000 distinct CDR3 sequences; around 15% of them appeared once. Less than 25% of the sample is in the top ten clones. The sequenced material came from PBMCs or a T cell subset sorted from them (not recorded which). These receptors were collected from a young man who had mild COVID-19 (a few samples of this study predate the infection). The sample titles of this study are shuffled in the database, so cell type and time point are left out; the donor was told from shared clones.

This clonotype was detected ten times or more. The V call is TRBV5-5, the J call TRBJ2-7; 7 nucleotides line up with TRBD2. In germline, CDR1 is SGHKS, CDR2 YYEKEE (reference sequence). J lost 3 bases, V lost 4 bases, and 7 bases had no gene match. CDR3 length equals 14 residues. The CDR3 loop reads CASSPTGGNYEQYF. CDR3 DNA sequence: TGTGCCAGCAGCCCCACCGGGGGGAACTACGAGCAGTACTTC.

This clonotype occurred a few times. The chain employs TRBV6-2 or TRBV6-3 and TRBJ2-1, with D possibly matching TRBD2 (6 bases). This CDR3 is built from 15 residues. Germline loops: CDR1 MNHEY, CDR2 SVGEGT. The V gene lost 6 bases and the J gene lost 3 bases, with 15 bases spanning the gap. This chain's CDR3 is CASSHPEGIYNEQFF. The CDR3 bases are TGTGCCAGCAGCCACCCGGAGGGGATCTACAATGAGCAGTTCTTC.

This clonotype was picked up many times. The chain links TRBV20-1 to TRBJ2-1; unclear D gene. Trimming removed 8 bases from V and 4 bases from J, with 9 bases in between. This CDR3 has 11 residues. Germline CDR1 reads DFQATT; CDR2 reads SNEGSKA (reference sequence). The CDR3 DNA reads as TGCAGTTTAGACCATTACAATGAGCAGTTCTTC. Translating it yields CSLDHYNEQFF.

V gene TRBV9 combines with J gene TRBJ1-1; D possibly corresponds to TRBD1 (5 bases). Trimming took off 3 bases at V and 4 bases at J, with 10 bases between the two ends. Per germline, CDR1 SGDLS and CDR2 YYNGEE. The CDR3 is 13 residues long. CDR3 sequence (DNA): TGTGCCAGCAGCGGCCTGGGGGGCACTGAAGCTTTCTTT. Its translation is CASSGLGGTEAFF.

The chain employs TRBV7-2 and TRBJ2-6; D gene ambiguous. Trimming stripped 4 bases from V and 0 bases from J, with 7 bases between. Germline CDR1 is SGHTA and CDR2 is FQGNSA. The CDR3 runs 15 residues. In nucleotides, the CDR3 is TGTGCCAGCAGCTCCCAGAGCTCTGGGGCCAACGTCCTGACTTTC. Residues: CASSSQSSGANVLTF.

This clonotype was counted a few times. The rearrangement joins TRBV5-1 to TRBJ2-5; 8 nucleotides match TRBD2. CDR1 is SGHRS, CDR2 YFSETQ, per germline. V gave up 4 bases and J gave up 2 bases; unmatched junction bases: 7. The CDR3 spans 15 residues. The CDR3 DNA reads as TGCGCCAGCAGCGCCGGGACTAGTGGGCAAGAGACCCAGTACTTC. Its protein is CASSAGTSGQETQYF.

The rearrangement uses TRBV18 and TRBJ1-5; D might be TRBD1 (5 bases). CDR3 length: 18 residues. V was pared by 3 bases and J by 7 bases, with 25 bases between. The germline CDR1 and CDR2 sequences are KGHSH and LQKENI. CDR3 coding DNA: TGTGCCAGCTCACCCGGACGGAGATCCCTGGGGGAATGGCAGCCCCAGCATTTT. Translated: CASSPGRRSLGEWQPQHF. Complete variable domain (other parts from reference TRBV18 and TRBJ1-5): NAGVMQNPRHLVRRRGQEARLRCSPMKGHSHVYWYRQLPEEGLKFMVYLQKENIIDESGMPKERFSAEFPKEGPSILRIQQVVRGDSAAYFCASSPGRRSLGEWQPQHFGDGTRLSIL.

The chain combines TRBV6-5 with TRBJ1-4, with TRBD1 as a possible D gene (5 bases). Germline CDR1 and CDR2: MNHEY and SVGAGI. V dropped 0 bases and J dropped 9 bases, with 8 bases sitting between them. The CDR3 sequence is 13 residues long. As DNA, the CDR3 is TGTGCCAGCAGTTACTCGAGGGGTAAAAAACTGTTTTTT. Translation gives CASSYSRGKKLFF.

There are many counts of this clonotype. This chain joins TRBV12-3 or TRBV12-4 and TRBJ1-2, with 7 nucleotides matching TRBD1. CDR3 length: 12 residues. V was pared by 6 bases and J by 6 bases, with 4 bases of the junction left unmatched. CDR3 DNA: TGTGCCAGCAGCCGAGGACAGGATGGCTACACCTTC. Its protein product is CASSRGQDGYTF.

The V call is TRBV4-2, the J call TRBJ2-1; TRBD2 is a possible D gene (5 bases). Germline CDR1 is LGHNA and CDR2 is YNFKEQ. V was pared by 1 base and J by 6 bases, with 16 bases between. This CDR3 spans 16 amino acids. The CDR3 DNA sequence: TGTGCCAGCAGCCAAGGAATCGCGGGCCCTTCCAATGAGCAGTTCTTC. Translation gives CASSQGIAGPSNEQFF.

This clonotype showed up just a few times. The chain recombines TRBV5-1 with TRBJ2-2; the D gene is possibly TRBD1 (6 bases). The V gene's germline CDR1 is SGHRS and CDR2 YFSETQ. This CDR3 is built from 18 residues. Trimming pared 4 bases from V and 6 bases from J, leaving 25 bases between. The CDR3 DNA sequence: TGCGCCAGCAGCCCGCCCTTTACAGGGCTACTTTCCTCCGGGGAGCTGTTTTTT. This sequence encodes CASSPPFTGLLSSGELFF.

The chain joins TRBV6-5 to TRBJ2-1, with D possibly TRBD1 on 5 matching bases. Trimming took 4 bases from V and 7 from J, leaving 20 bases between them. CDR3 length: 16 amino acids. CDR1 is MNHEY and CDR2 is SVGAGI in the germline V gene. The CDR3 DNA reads TGTGCCAGCAGTTCCCTTCAGGGCGGTCTAAAGAATGAGCAGTTCTTC. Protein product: CASSSLQGGLKNEQFF.

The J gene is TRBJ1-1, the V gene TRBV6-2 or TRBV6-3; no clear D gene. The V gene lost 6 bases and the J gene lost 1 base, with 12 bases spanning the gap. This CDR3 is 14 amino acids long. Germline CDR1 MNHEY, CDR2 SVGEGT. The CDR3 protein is CASRSLGGNTEAFF. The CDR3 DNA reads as TGTGCCAGCAGGTCATTAGGCGGGAACACTGAAGCTTTCTTT.

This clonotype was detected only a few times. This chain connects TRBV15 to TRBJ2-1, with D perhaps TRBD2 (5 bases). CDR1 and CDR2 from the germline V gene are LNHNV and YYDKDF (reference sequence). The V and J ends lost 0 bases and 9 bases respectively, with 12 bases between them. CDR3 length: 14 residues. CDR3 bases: TGTGCCACCAGCAGAGATCTCGGAGGACTTGAGCAGTTCTTC. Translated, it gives CATSRDLGGLEQFF.

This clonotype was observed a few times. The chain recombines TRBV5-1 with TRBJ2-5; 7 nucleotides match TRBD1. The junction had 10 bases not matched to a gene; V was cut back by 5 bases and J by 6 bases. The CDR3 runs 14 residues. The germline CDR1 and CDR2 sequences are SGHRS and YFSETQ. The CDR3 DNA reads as TGCGCCAGCAGTCTTACAGGGGATGAGAAGACCCAGTACTTC. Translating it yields CASSLTGDEKTQYF.

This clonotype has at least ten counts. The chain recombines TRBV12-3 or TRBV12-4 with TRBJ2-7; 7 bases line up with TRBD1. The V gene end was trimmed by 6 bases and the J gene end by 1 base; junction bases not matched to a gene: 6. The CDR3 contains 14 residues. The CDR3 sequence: CASRATGVSYEQYF. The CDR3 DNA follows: TGTGCCAGCAGGGCCACAGGGGTGTCCTACGAGCAGTACTTC.

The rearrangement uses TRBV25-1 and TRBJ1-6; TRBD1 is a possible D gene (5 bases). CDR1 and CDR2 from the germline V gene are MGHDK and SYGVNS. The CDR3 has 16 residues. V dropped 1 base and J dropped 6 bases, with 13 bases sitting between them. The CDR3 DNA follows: TGTGCCAGCAGTGAATGGCGGGGCTTCCTTAATTCACCCCTCCACTTT. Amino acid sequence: CASSEWRGFLNSPLHF.

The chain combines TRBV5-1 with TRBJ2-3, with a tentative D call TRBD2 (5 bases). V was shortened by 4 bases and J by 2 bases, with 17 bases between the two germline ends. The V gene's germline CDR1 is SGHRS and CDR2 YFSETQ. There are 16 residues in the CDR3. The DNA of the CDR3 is TGCGCCAGCAGCCCCTTCCGGGGTGGGGACACAGATACGCAGTATTTT. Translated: CASSPFRGGDTDTQYF.

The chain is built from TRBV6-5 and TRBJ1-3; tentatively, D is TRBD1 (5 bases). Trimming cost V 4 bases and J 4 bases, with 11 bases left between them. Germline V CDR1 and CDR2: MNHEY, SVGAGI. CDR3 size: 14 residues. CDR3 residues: CASSFRQRGNTIYF. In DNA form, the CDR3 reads TGTGCCAGCAGTTTTAGACAGAGAGGAAACACCATATATTTT.

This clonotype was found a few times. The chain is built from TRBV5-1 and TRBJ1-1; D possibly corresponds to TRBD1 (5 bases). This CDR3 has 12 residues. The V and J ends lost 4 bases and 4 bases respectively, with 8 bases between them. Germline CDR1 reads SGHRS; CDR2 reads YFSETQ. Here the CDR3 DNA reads TGCGCCAGCAGCGGGGGTCGCACTGAAGCTTTCTTT. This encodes CASSGGRTEAFF.

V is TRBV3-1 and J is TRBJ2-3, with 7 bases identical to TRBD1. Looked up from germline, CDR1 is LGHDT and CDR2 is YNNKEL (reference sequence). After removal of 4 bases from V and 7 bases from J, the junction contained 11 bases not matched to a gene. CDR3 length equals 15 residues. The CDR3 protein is CASSPRDRDTNTQYF. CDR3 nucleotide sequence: TGTGCCAGCAGCCCCAGAGACAGGGATACGAATACGCAGTATTTT.

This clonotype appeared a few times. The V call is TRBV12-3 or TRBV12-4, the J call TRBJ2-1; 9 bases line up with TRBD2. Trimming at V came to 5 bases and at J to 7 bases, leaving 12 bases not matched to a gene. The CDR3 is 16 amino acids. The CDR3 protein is CASSVTGGGARNEQFF. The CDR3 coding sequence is TGTGCCAGCAGTGTTACAGGCGGGGGGGCTAGGAATGAGCAGTTCTTC.

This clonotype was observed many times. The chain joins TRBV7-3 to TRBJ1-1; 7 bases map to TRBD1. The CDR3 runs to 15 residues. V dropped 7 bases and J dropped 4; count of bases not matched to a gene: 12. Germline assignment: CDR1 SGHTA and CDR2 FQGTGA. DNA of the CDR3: TGTGCCAGCACTCTGGTAGGGGGCGGGGGCACTGAAGCTTTCTTT. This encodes CASTLVGGGGTEAFF.

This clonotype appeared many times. In DNA, the CDR3 is TGCGCCAGCAGTTCCGGGGGAGCAGATACGCAGTATTTT. Translating gives CASSSGGADTQYF. The chain employs TRBV5-1 and TRBJ2-3; TRBD2 might be the D (6 bases). Germline assignment: CDR1 SGHRS and CDR2 YFSETQ. The CDR3 totals 13 residues. V was cut by 5 bases and J by 4 bases, with 11 bases left in between.

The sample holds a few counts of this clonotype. CDR3 DNA: TGTGCCAGCAGCCTGGGGGTGGCTGGATACGACAATGAGCAGTTCTTC. Protein: CASSLGVAGYDNEQFF. This chain links TRBV13 with TRBJ2-1; D may correspond to TRBD1 or TRBD2 (5 bases each). Deletions cut 5 bases from V and 5 bases from J, with 19 bases between. The CDR3 totals 16 residues. Germline CDR1 reads PRHDT; CDR2 reads FYEKMQ (reference sequence).

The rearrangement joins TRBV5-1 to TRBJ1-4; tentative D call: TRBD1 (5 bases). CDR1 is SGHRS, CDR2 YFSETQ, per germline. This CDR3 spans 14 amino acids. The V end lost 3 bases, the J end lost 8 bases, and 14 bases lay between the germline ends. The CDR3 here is CASSSGGFGEKLFF. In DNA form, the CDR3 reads TGCGCCAGCAGCTCTGGGGGGTTTGGGGAAAAACTGTTTTTT.

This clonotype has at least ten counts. The CDR3 coding sequence is TGCGCCAGCAGCTTTACTAGCGGGGGTACAGATACGCAGTATTTT. It specifies CASSFTSGGTDTQYF. The chain links TRBV5-1 to TRBJ2-3, with 11 bases that match TRBD2. The germline V gene has CDR1 SGHRS and CDR2 YFSETQ. This CDR3 region has 15 residues. After removal of 2 bases from V and 3 bases from J, the junction contained 2 bases not matched to a gene.

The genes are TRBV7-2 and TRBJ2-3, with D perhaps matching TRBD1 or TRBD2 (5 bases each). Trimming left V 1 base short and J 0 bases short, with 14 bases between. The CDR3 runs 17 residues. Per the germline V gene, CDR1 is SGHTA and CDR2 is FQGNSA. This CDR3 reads CASSLGGAAQSTDTQYF. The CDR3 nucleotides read TGTGCCAGCAGCTTAGGAGGGGCAGCTCAGAGCACAGATACGCAGTATTTT.